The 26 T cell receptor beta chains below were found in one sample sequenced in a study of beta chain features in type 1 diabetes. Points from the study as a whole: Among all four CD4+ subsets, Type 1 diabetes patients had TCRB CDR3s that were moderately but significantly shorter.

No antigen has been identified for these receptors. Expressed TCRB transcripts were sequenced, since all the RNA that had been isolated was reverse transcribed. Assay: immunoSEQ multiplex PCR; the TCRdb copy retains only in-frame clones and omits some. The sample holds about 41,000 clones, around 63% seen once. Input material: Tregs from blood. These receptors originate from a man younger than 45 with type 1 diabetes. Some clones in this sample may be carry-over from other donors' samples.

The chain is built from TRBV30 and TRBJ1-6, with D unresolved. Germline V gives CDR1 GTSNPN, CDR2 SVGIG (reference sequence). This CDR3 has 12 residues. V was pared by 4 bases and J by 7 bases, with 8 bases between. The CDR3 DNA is TGTGCCTGGAACCGCGAAAATTCACCCCTCCACTTT. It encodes CAWNRENSPLHF.

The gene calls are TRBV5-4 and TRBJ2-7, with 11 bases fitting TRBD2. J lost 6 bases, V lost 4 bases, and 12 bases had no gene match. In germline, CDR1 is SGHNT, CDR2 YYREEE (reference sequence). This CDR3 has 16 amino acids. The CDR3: CASSQDWLAGGSEQYF. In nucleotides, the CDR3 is TGTGCCAGCAGCCAAGATTGGCTAGCGGGGGGTTCCGAGCAGTACTTC.

The CDR3 DNA reads as TGTGCCAGCAGCTTAACCAGGGGCGCGGGGCAGTTCTTC. Protein: CASSLTRGAGQFF. The V call is TRBV7-6, the J call TRBJ2-1; weak D call: TRBD1 (6 bases). Looked up from germline, CDR1 is SGHVS and CDR2 is FNYEAQ. CDR3 size: 13 residues. The V end lost 2 bases, the J end lost 12 bases, and 14 bases lay between the germline ends.

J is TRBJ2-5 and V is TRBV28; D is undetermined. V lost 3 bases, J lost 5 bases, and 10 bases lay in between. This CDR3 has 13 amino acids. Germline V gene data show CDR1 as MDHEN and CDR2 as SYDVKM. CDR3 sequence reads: CASSFPSLETQYF. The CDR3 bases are TGTGCCAGCAGTTTCCCCAGTTTGGAGACCCAGTACTTC.

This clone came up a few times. The CDR3 DNA is TGTGCCAGCAGCTTAGGAAATTTCGGGACACCCCTCCACTTT. Residues: CASSLGNFGTPLHF. V is TRBV7-2 and J is TRBJ1-6; D call uncertain. The CDR3 sequence is 14 residues long. V was shortened by 1 base and J by 11 bases, with 12 bases between the two germline ends. CDR1 and CDR2 (germline): SGHTA, FQGNSA.

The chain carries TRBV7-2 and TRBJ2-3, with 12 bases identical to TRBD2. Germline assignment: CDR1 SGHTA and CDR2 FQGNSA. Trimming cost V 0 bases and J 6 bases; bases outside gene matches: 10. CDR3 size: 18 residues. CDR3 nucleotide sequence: TGTGCCAGCAGCTTAGCGAGGCTAGCGGGGGGGCGAATGGATACGCAGTATTTT. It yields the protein CASSLARLAGGRMDTQYF. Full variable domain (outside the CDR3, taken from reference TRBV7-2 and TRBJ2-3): GAGVSQSPSNKVTEKGKDVELRCDPISGHTALYWYRQSLGQGLEFLIYFQGNSAPDKSGLPSDRFSAERTGGSVSTLTIQRTQQEDSAVYLCASSLARLAGGRMDTQYFGPGTRLTVL.

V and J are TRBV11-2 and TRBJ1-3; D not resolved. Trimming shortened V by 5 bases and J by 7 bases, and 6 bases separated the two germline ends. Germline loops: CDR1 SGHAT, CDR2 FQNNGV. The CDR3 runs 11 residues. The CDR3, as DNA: TGTGCCAGCAGCGCGGCTAACACCATATATTTT. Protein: CASSAANTIYF.

The DNA of the CDR3 is TGTGCCAGCAGTGGGCAGGGTAGGGGGTATGGCTACACCTTC. Translated: CASSGQGRGYGYTF. This sequence joins TRBV2 and TRBJ1-2, with D perhaps matching TRBD1 (6 bases). This CDR3 is 14 amino acids long. V was pared by 4 bases and J by 5 bases, with 14 bases between. CDR1 SNHLY and CDR2 FYNNEI come from the germline V gene.

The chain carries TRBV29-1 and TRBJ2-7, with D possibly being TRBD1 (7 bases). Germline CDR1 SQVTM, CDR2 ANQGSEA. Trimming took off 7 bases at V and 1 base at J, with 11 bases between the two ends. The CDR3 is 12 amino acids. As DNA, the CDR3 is TGCAGCGGGCGGGACAGTTCCTACGAGCAGTACTTC. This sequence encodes CSGRDSSYEQYF.

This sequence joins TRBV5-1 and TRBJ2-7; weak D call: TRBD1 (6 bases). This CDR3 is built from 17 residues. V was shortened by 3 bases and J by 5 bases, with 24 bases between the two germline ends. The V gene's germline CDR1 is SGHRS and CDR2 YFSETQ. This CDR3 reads CASSSSPRQAPRNEQYF. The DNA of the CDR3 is TGCGCCAGCAGCTCGTCCCCCAGACAGGCTCCAAGGAACGAGCAGTACTTC.

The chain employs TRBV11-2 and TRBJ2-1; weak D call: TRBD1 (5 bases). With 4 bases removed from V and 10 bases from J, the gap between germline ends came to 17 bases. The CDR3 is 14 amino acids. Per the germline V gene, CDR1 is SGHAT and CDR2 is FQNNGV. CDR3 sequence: CASSSPHQGEEQFF. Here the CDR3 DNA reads TGTGCCAGCAGCTCACCGCACCAGGGCGAAGAGCAGTTCTTC.

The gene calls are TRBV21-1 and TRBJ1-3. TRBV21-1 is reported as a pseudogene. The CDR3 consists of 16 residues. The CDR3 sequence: CASSNRELYSGNTIYF. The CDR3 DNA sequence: TGTGCCAGCAGCAACCGGGAATTGTACTCTGGAAACACCATATATTTT.

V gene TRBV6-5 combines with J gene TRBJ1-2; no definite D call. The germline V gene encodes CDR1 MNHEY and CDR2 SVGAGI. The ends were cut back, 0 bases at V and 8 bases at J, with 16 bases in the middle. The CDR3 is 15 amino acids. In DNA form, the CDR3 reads TGTGCCAGCAGTTACTCCCCGACTTTCATGCGGGGCTACACCTTC. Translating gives CASSYSPTFMRGYTF.

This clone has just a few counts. The CDR3 DNA follows: TGCGCCAGCAAAAGGGGGACCTCCTACAATGAGCAGTTCTTC. Encoded protein: CASKRGTSYNEQFF. This rearrangement joins TRBV4-3 to TRBJ2-1; perhaps TRBD1 as D (6 bases). Trimming cost V 7 bases and J 0 bases, with 10 bases left between them. This CDR3 has 14 amino acids. CDR1 and CDR2 (germline): LGHNA, YSLEER.

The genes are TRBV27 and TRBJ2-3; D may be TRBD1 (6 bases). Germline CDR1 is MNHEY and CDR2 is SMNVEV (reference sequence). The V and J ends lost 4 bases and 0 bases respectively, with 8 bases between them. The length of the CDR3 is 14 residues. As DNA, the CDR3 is TGTGCCAGCAGTTGGGGGCAGAGCACAGATACGCAGTATTTT. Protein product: CASSWGQSTDTQYF.

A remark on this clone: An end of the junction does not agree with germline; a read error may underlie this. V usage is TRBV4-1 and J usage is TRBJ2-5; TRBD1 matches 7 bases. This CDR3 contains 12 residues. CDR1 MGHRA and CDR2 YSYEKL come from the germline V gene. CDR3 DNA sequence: TGTGCCAGCAGCCCAGGGGGAGAGACCCAGTACTTC. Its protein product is CASSPGGETQYF.

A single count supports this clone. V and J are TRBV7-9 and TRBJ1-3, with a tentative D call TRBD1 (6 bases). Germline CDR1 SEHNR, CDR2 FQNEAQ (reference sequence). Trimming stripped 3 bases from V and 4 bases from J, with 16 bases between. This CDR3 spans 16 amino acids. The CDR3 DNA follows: TGTGCCAGCAGCTTGATAGCAGGGGCGCGAGGAAACACCATATATTTT. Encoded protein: CASSLIAGARGNTIYF.

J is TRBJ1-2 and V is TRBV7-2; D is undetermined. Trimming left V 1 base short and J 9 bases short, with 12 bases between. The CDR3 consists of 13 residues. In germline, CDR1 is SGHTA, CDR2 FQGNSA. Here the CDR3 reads CASSLGANNRYTF. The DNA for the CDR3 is TGTGCCAGCAGCTTAGGGGCGAACAATCGCTACACCTTC.

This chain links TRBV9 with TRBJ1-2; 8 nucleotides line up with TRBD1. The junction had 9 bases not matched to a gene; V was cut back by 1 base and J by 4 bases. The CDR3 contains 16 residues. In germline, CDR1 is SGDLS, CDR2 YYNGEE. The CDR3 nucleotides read TGTGCCAGCAGCGTAAACGACAGGGGCCTATCCTATGGCTACACCTTC. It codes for CASSVNDRGLSYGYTF.

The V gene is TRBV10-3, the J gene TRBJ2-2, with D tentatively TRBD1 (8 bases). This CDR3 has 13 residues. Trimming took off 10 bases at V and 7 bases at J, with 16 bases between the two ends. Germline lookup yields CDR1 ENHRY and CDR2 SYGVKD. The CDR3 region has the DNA TGTGCCACGACAGGGGAGGGTCACGGGGAGCTGTTTTTT. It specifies CATTGEGHGELFF.

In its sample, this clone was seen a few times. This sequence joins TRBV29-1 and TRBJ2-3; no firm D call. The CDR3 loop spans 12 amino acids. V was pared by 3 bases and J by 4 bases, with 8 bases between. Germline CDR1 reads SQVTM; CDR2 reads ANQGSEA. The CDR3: CSVEFPADTQYF. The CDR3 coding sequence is TGCAGCGTTGAGTTTCCGGCAGATACGCAGTATTTT.

The CDR3 coding sequence is TGTGCTAGTGGTTTCTCACGGGAGACCCAGTACTTC. This gives the protein CASGFSRETQYF. The V gene is TRBV12-5, the J gene TRBJ2-5; no firm D call. Germline CDR1 LGHNT, CDR2 FRNRAP. This CDR3 is built from 12 residues. V lost 3 bases and J 5 bases, leaving 7 bases between the germline ends.

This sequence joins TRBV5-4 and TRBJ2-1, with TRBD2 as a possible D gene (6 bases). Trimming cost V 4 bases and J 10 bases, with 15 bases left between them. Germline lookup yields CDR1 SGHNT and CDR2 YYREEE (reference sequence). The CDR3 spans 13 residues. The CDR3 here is CASSRWGVEEQFF. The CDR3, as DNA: TGTGCCAGCAGCCGATGGGGGGTAGAGGAGCAGTTCTTC.

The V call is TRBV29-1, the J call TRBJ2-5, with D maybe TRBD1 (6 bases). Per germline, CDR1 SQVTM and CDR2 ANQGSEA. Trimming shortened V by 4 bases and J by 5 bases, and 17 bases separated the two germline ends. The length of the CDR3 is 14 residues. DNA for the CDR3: TGCAGCGTTGCTGACAGGACGCAGTCCGAGACCCAGTACTTC. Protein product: CSVADRTQSETQYF.

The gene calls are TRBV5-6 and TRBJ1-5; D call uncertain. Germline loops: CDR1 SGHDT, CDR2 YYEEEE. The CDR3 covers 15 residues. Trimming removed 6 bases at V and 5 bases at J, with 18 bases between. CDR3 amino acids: CASTRKGGSYQPQHF. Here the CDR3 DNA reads TGTGCCAGCACCCGCAAAGGAGGGTCTTATCAGCCCCAGCATTTT.

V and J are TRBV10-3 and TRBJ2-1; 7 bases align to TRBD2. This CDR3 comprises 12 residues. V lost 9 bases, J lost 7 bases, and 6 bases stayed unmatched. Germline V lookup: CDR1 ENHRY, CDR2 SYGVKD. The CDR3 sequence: CAIGLVDNEQFF. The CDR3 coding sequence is TGTGCCATTGGACTAGTTGATAATGAGCAGTTCTTC.